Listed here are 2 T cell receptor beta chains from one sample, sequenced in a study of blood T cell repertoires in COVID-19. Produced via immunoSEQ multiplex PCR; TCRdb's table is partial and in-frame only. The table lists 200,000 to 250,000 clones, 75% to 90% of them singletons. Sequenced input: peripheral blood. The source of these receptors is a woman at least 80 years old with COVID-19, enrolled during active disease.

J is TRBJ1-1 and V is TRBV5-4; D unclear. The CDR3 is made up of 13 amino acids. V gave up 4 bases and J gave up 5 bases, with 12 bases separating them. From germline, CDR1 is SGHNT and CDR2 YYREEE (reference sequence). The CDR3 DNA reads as TGTGCCAGCAGCCCCAACGTGGAGACTGAAGCTTTCTTT. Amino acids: CASSPNVETEAFF.

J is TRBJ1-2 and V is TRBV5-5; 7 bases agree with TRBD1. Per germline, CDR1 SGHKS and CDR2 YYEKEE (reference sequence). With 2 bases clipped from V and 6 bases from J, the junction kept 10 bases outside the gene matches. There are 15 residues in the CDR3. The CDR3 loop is CASSFRQGPLDGYTF. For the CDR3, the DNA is TGTGCCAGCAGCTTCAGACAGGGTCCTTTGGATGGCTACACCTTC. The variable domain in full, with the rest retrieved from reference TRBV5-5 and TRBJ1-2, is DAGVTQSPTHLIKTRGQQVTLRCSPISGHKSVSWYQQVLGQGPQFIFQYYEKEERGRGNFPDRFSARQFPNYSSELNVNALLLGDSALYLCASSFRQGPLDGYTFGSGTRLTVV.